Listed here are 27 T cell receptor beta chains from one sample, sequenced in a study of T cell responses to AZD1222 COVID-19 vaccine. Clones were read by immunoSEQ multiplex PCR, and TCRdb kept only the in-frame ones, dropping some. The table shows 110,000 to 150,000 clones, with 93% occurring only once. The sequencing here drew on peripheral blood, taken on day 0 of AZD1222 vaccination. The receptors stem from an adult in good health.

V is TRBV6-5 and J is TRBJ1-1; maybe TRBD1 (6 bases). The V gene's germline CDR1 is MNHEY and CDR2 SVGAGI. The CDR3 runs 14 residues. The V end lost 5 bases, the J end lost 1 base, and 11 bases lay between the germline ends. As DNA, the CDR3 is TGTGCCAGCAGTACCCTGGACAGGAACACTGAAGCTTTCTTT. This encodes CASSTLDRNTEAFF.

This chain connects TRBV5-1 to TRBJ1-3; 9 nucleotides line up with TRBD1. J lost 4 bases, V lost 0 bases, and 5 bases had no gene match. This CDR3 region has 16 residues. Germline loops: CDR1 SGHRS, CDR2 YFSETQ. The CDR3 sequence is CASSLAWTGEGNTIYF. Written as DNA, the CDR3 is TGCGCCAGCAGCTTGGCCTGGACAGGGGAAGGAAACACCATATATTTT.

This chain uses TRBV7-6 with TRBJ2-4, with unresolved D. The CDR3 is 15 residues long. Germline V gene data show CDR1 as SGHVS and CDR2 as FNYEAQ. Trimming shortened V by 6 bases and J by 1 base, and 13 bases separated the two germline ends. CDR3: CASSPWWVAKNIQYF. For the CDR3, the DNA is TGTGCCAGCAGTCCCTGGTGGGTTGCCAAAAACATTCAGTACTTC.

The rearrangement links TRBV5-6 to TRBJ2-3, with 7 bases matching TRBD1. J was trimmed by 8 bases and V by 3 bases; bases with no gene match: 9. Germline CDR1 and CDR2: SGHDT and YYEEEE. The length of the CDR3 is 14 residues. The CDR3: CASSSGTVESTQYF. CDR3 bases: TGTGCCAGCAGCTCCGGGACAGTGGAAAGTACGCAGTATTTT.

V usage is TRBV6-5 and J usage is TRBJ2-1, with TRBD1 identical over 10 bases. Looked up from germline, CDR1 is MNHEY and CDR2 is SVGAGI. The CDR3 contains 15 residues. V dropped 0 bases and J dropped 4; count of bases not matched to a gene: 0. Here the CDR3 reads CASSYSGQGYNEQFF. CDR3 sequence (DNA): TGTGCCAGCAGTTACTCGGGACAGGGGTACAATGAGCAGTTCTTC.

This chain uses TRBV27 with TRBJ2-7; D may be TRBD1 or TRBD2 (6 bases each). Germline CDR1 MNHEY, CDR2 SMNVEV (reference sequence). The ends were cut back, 2 bases at V and 1 base at J, with 15 bases in the middle. CDR3 size: 16 residues. Here the CDR3 reads CASSLLNGGSSYEQYF. The CDR3 region has the DNA TGTGCCAGCAGTTTACTCAACGGGGGCTCTTCCTACGAGCAGTACTTC.

V usage is TRBV20-1 and J usage is TRBJ1-5; the D gene is possibly TRBD1 (5 bases). Trimming pared 3 bases from V and 2 bases from J, leaving 8 bases between. CDR3 size: 13 residues. Germline loops: CDR1 DFQATT, CDR2 SNEGSKA (reference sequence). The CDR3 reads CSASGQGNQPQHF. Written as DNA, the CDR3 is TGCAGTGCTAGTGGACAAGGCAATCAGCCCCAGCATTTT.

The V call is TRBV4-1, the J call TRBJ1-1, with 7 bases that match TRBD1. Looked up from germline, CDR1 is MGHRA and CDR2 is YSYEKL. This CDR3 comprises 15 residues. J was trimmed by 5 bases and V by 1 base; bases with no gene match: 7. CDR3 loop: CASSQGQGSRTEAFF. CDR3 coding DNA: TGCGCCAGCAGCCAAGGACAGGGTTCGAGAACTGAAGCTTTCTTT.

The rearrangement joins TRBV24-1 to TRBJ2-5, with D possibly being TRBD1 (5 bases). Germline loops: CDR1 KGHDR, CDR2 SFDVKD. V lost 3 bases, J lost 5 bases, and 12 bases lay in between. The CDR3 spans 14 residues. The CDR3 DNA reads TGTGCCACCAGTGATGGGGCTGACCCGGAGACCCAGTACTTC. Translated, it gives CATSDGADPETQYF.

The gene calls are TRBV6-1 and TRBJ2-5; the match to TRBD2 covers 8 bases. V dropped 2 bases and J dropped 4; count of bases not matched to a gene: 12. This CDR3 spans 17 amino acids. Germline assignment: CDR1 MNHNS and CDR2 SASEGT. The CDR3 spells CASSENRGASGLETQYF. The CDR3 nucleotides are TGTGCCAGCAGTGAAAATAGGGGGGCTAGCGGGTTAGAGACCCAGTACTTC.

In its sample, this clone was seen once. The CDR3 nucleotides are TGTGCCAGCAGCCCCCCGCTAGCGGGCCCCTACGAGCAGTACTTC. Translating gives CASSPPLAGPYEQYF. This chain joins TRBV28 and TRBJ2-7; 8 bases are shared with TRBD2. Germline trimming cut 6 bases from V and 2 bases from J; bases unmatched to any gene: 9. CDR3 length equals 15 residues. CDR1 is MDHEN and CDR2 is SYDVKM in the germline V gene. The whole variable domain, remainder taken from reference TRBV28 and TRBJ2-7, is DVKVTQSSRYLVKRTGEKVFLECVQDMDHENMFWYRQDPGLGLRLIYFSYDVKMKEKGDIPEGYSVSREKKERFSLILESASTNQTSMYLCASSPPLAGPYEQYFGPGTRLTVT.

The J gene is TRBJ2-2, the V gene TRBV7-2, with unresolved D. Germline-derived CDR1 and CDR2 are SGHTA and FQGNSA. V shed 3 bases and J shed 3 bases, with 5 bases lying between them. This CDR3 is built from 13 residues. CDR3: CASSFGHTGELFF. The CDR3 region has the DNA TGTGCCAGCAGCTTCGGCCACACCGGGGAGCTGTTTTTT.

The chain carries TRBV28 and TRBJ1-5, with TRBD1 as a possible D gene (5 bases). Trimming pared 1 base from V and 2 bases from J, leaving 9 bases between. The length of the CDR3 is 15 residues. Germline values: CDR1 MDHEN, CDR2 SYDVKM. CDR3 sequence (DNA): TGTGCCAGCAGTTTATCAGGGTATGGCAATCAGCCCCAGCATTTT. Amino acid sequence: CASSLSGYGNQPQHF.

J is TRBJ1-3 and V is TRBV30; 9 nucleotides match TRBD1. V dropped 1 base and J dropped 0; count of bases not matched to a gene: 4. CDR3 size: 16 residues. Germline V gene lookup returns CDR1 GTSNPN and CDR2 SVGIG (reference sequence). The CDR3 sequence is CAWSALQGASGNTIYF. The DNA of the CDR3 is TGTGCCTGGAGTGCTTTACAGGGGGCCTCTGGAAACACCATATATTTT.

The chain is built from TRBV11-1 and TRBJ2-3; possibly TRBD1 for D (6 bases). Germline CDR1 SGHAT, CDR2 FQDESV (reference sequence). CDR3 size: 15 residues. The V gene lost 5 bases and the J gene lost 3 bases, with 15 bases spanning the gap. The CDR3: CASSPPRTDTDTQYF. Written as DNA, the CDR3 is TGTGCCAGCAGCCCCCCAAGGACAGATACAGATACGCAGTATTTT.

This rearrangement joins TRBV18 to TRBJ2-1; TRBD1 matches 7 bases. The germline CDR1 and CDR2 sequences are KGHSH and LQKENI. The CDR3 loop spans 14 amino acids. V gave up 6 bases and J gave up 2 bases; unmatched junction bases: 4. CDR3 in DNA: TGTGCCAGCTCGCCCGGGACAGCCTACAATGAGCAGTTCTTC. It yields the protein CASSPGTAYNEQFF. Full variable domain (outside the CDR3, taken from reference TRBV18 and TRBJ2-1): NAGVMQNPRHLVRRRGQEARLRCSPMKGHSHVYWYRQLPEEGLKFMVYLQKENIIDESGMPKERFSAEFPKEGPSILRIQQVVRGDSAAYFCASSPGTAYNEQFFGPGTRLTVL.

The chain couples TRBV18 to TRBJ1-6, with D perhaps matching TRBD1 (5 bases). CDR1 and CDR2 from the germline V gene are KGHSH and LQKENI. Trimming stripped 3 bases from V and 8 bases from J, with 11 bases between. The CDR3 contains 14 residues. CDR3 loop: CASSPSGGDSPLHF. Here the CDR3 DNA reads TGTGCCAGCTCACCCAGCGGGGGAGATTCACCCCTCCACTTT. The whole variable domain, filled in from reference TRBV18 and TRBJ1-6, reads NAGVMQNPRHLVRRRGQEARLRCSPMKGHSHVYWYRQLPEEGLKFMVYLQKENIIDESGMPKERFSAEFPKEGPSILRIQQVVRGDSAAYFCASSPSGGDSPLHFGNGTRLTVT.

The V call is TRBV29-1, the J call TRBJ2-7; D unresolved. V lost 0 bases, J lost 7 bases, and 10 bases lay in between. The length of the CDR3 is 12 residues. The germline CDR1 and CDR2 sequences are SQVTM and ANQGSEA. Written as DNA, the CDR3 is TGCAGCGTTGAAGACCCCCCTACAGAGCAGTACTTC. The encoded protein is CSVEDPPTEQYF.

The chain recombines TRBV4-2 with TRBJ2-5; D is possibly TRBD2 (5 bases). The germline V gene encodes CDR1 LGHNA and CDR2 YNFKEQ. Trimming pared 1 base from V and 5 bases from J, leaving 5 bases between. The CDR3 has 12 residues. This chain's CDR3 is CASSQGRETQYF. The DNA of the CDR3 is TGTGCCAGCAGCCAAGGGAGGGAGACCCAGTACTTC.

This clone was recorded only once. The chain carries TRBV3-1 (or the pseudogene TRBV3-2) and TRBJ1-5; possible D gene TRBD1, 5 bases. The CDR3 covers 15 residues. Between the trimmed V and J ends, which lost 0 bases and 2 bases, there was a span of 8 bases. The germline gives CDR1 LGHDT, CDR2 YNNKEL (reference sequence). The CDR3 loop reads CASSQDATGNQPQHF. DNA of the CDR3: TGTGCCAGCAGCCAAGATGCGACAGGCAATCAGCCCCAGCATTTT.

The rearrangement joins TRBV10-1 to TRBJ2-7; tentatively, D is TRBD2 (6 bases). Germline V CDR1 and CDR2: WNHNN, SYGVQD (reference sequence). This CDR3 spans 13 amino acids. V lost 4 bases and J 8 bases, leaving 15 bases between the germline ends. CDR3 amino acids: CASSGETSSQQYF. CDR3 DNA sequence: TGCGCCAGCAGTGGGGAAACTAGCTCCCAGCAGTACTTC.

The chain uses TRBV11-3 and TRBJ2-3; D may be TRBD2 (6 bases). The germline V gene has CDR1 SGHNT and CDR2 YENEEA. The V gene lost 5 bases and the J gene lost 2 bases, with 14 bases spanning the gap. This CDR3 spans 15 amino acids. The chain's CDR3 is CASSPRPGDTDTQYF. As DNA, the CDR3 is TGTGCCAGCAGCCCTCGACCGGGAGACACAGATACGCAGTATTTT.

The V gene is TRBV29-1, the J gene TRBJ2-7, with D unclear. In germline, CDR1 is SQVTM, CDR2 ANQGSEA. This CDR3 region has 14 residues. Deletions cut 2 bases from V and 4 bases from J, with 15 bases between. The CDR3 region has the DNA TGCAGCGTTGAATCGTTCGGCAGGTCATACGAGCAGTACTTC. Protein: CSVESFGRSYEQYF.

The CDR3 DNA is TGTGCCAGCAGCCCCGCAGGCCAGGGGGCGGATTATGGCTACACCTTC. Amino acid sequence: CASSPAGQGADYGYTF. The genes are TRBV7-2 and TRBJ1-2; 8 nucleotides agree with TRBD1. The germline V gene has CDR1 SGHTA and CDR2 FQGNSA. The CDR3 covers 16 residues. The V and J ends lost 5 bases and 5 bases, in that order; junction bases with no gene match: 13.

The CDR3 region is CASSWTGAGLAGGSLSTDTQYF. The CDR3, as DNA: TGCGCCAGCAGCTGGACGGGGGCTGGTCTAGCGGGAGGAAGTCTTAGCACAGATACGCAGTATTTT. The rearrangement joins TRBV5-1 to TRBJ2-3; the match to TRBD2 covers 11 bases. The CDR3 has 22 residues. Trimming at V came to 3 bases and at J to 0 bases, leaving 21 bases not matched to a gene. Germline-derived CDR1 and CDR2 are SGHRS and YFSETQ.

The rearrangement uses TRBV4-1 and TRBJ2-1; 10 nucleotides line up with TRBD2. The V gene's germline CDR1 is MGHRA and CDR2 YSYEKL. Trimming at V came to 6 bases and at J to 7 bases, leaving 9 bases not matched to a gene. The CDR3 spans 15 residues. In DNA, the CDR3 is TGCGCCAGCAGATGGAGGACTAGCGGACTTAATGAGCAGTTCTTC. Protein: CASRWRTSGLNEQFF.

This clone occurred a few times. The V and J genes are TRBV7-9 and TRBJ2-2; 11 bases are a match to TRBD1. The trim removed 5 bases at V and 4 bases at J, leaving 3 bases unmatched. Germline V CDR1 and CDR2: SEHNR, FQNEAQ (reference sequence). The CDR3 has 15 residues. The CDR3 loop reads CASSPGTGGTGELFF. For the CDR3, the DNA is TGTGCCAGCAGCCCAGGGACAGGGGGCACCGGGGAGCTGTTTTTT.